These 9 T cell receptor beta chains came from one sample sequenced in a study of blood T cell repertoires in COVID-19. The data were produced by immunoSEQ multiplex PCR, yet TCRdb's version contains in-frame clones alone and is incomplete. This table holds about 130,000 clones, around four fifths found once. Sample: peripheral blood. The receptors here all came from a man older than 75 with COVID-19, enrolled during active disease.

The genes are TRBV4-1 and TRBJ1-5; 9 bases map to TRBD1. The CDR3 spans 18 residues. Germline CDR1 MGHRA, CDR2 YSYEKL. V lost 0 bases and J lost 0; bases outside the gene matches: 6. The CDR3 protein is CASSQEPGQGYSNQPQHF. CDR3 sequence (DNA): TGCGCCAGCAGCCAAGAGCCGGGACAGGGTTATAGCAATCAGCCCCAGCATTTT.

V gene TRBV28 combines with J gene TRBJ1-4; 7 positions agree with TRBD1. The CDR3 covers 17 residues. Per the germline V gene, CDR1 is MDHEN and CDR2 is SYDVKM. The V and J ends lost 7 bases and 0 bases, in that order; junction bases with no gene match: 11. CDR3 DNA: TGTGCCAGCAACCAAATGGGGCAGGGGGCAACTAATGAAAAACTGTTTTTT. This gives the protein CASNQMGQGATNEKLFF.

This clone was seen a few times. J is TRBJ2-7 and V is TRBV5-4; TRBD2 might be the D (6 bases). The V and J ends lost 0 bases and 3 bases respectively, with 10 bases between them. This CDR3 has 14 residues. The V gene's germline CDR1 is SGHNT and CDR2 YYREEE (reference sequence). The CDR3 reads CASSLGLGVYEQYF. The CDR3 DNA reads TGTGCCAGCAGCTTGGGACTAGGAGTCTACGAGCAGTACTTC.

The table lists this clone with a count of one. V gene TRBV5-6 combines with J gene TRBJ2-5, with 7 bases identical to TRBD2. The germline V gene has CDR1 SGHDT and CDR2 YYEEEE. The trim removed 6 bases at V and 5 bases at J, leaving 16 bases unmatched. CDR3 length equals 16 residues. The CDR3 DNA follows: TGTGCCAGCACCATTCGGGGAGGGGAGGGGCCGGAGACCCAGTACTTC. Protein: CASTIRGGEGPETQYF.

In this sample, this clone turned up many times. This chain links TRBV10-1 with TRBJ2-2; no definite D call. V was trimmed by 6 bases and J by 1 base, leaving 9 bases between them. This CDR3 contains 14 residues. The germline V gene encodes CDR1 WNHNN and CDR2 SYGVQD (reference sequence). Written as DNA, the CDR3 is TGCGCCAGCAGCTTAGCCCTGAACACCGGGGAGCTGTTTTTT. It translates to CASSLALNTGELFF.

The J gene is TRBJ1-1, the V gene TRBV18; D gene unclear. CDR3 length: 13 residues. V was cut by 1 base and J by 3 bases, with 6 bases left in between. The germline gives CDR1 KGHSH, CDR2 LQKENI. CDR3 amino acids: CASSPRGYTEAFF. In DNA form, the CDR3 reads TGTGCCAGCTCACCACGAGGGTACACTGAAGCTTTCTTT.

The gene calls are TRBV9 and TRBJ2-1, with TRBD1 identical over 10 bases. Germline CDR1 SGDLS, CDR2 YYNGEE. V lost 4 bases to trimming and J lost 6 bases; unmatched junction nucleotides: 16. CDR3 size: 18 residues. The CDR3 loop reads CASSPTGGHGAALNEQFF. The CDR3 DNA reads as TGTGCCAGCAGCCCGACAGGGGGCCACGGAGCTGCGCTCAATGAGCAGTTCTTC.

This clone has a handful of counts. The V and J genes are TRBV15 and TRBJ2-1; 13 bases are shared with TRBD2. The junction had 2 bases not matched to a gene; V was cut back by 4 bases and J by 5 bases. The CDR3 totals 15 residues. The germline CDR1 and CDR2 sequences are LNHNV and YYDKDF (reference sequence). This CDR3 is CATSKGTSGNNEQFF. CDR3 DNA: TGTGCCACCAGCAAAGGGACTAGCGGGAACAATGAGCAGTTCTTC.

The chain is built from TRBV5-1 and TRBJ2-1; TRBD2 matches 7 bases. J lost 6 bases, V lost 3 bases, and 6 bases had no gene match. Germline lookup yields CDR1 SGHRS and CDR2 YFSETQ. This CDR3 contains 14 residues. As DNA, the CDR3 is TGCGCCAGCAGCTCAGCCGCGGGAGTCAATGAGCAGTTCTTC. Translating it yields CASSSAAGVNEQFF.